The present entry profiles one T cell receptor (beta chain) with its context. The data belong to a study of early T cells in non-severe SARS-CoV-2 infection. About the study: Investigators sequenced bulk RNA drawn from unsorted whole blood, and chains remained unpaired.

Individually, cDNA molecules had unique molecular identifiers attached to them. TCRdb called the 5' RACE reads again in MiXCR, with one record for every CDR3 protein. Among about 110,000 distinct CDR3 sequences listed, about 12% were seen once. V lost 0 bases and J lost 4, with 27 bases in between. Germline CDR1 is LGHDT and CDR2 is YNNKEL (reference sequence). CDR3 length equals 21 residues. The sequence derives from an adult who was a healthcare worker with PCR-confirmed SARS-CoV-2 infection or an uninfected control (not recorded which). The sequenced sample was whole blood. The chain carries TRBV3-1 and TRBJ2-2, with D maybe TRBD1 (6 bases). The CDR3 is CASSQDRVYNAGTKGTGELFF. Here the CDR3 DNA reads TGTGCCAGCAGCCAAGATCGAGTTTATAATGCCGGGACAAAAGGCACCGGGGAGCTGTTTTTT.